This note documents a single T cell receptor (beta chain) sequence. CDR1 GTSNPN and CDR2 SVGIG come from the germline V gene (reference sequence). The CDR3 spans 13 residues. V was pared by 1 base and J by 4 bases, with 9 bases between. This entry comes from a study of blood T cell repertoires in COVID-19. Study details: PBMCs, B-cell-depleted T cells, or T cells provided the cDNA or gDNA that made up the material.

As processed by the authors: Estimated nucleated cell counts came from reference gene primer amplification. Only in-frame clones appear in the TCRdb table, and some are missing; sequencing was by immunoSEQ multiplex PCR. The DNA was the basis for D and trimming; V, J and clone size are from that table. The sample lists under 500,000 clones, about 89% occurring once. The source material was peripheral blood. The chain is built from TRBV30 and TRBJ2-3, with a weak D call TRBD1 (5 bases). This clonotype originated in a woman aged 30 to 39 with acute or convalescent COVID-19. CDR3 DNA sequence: TGTGCCTGGAGTGGGTGGGGCGCAGATACGCAGTATTTT. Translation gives CAWSGWGADTQYF.